Following are 17 T cell receptor beta chains from one sample sequenced in a study of cytomegalovirus exposure and HLA in healthy donors. 60 Vbeta and 13 Jbeta primers were used in PCR. Generated by immunoSEQ multiplex PCR, the TCRdb table keeps only in-frame clones and is missing some. Counted here are 150,000 to 200,000 clones, 70% to 90% occurring once; the ten biggest clones make up 0.7% to 1%. The sequencing sample was made of PBMCs. These receptors were obtained from a woman under 40 in good health and CMV-seronegative.

The CDR3 region is CASTKRGDISNYGYTF. Here the CDR3 DNA reads TGTGCCAGCACCAAACGGGGGGACATTTCAAACTATGGCTACACCTTC. The rearrangement links TRBV9 to TRBJ1-2, with D possibly matching TRBD1 (6 bases). This CDR3 has 16 amino acids. Germline values: CDR1 SGDLS, CDR2 YYNGEE. V was clipped by 6 bases and J by 2 bases, with 20 bases between them.

The V and J genes are TRBV19 and TRBJ2-5; a weak D match, TRBD2 (5 bases). The germline V gene has CDR1 LNHDA and CDR2 SQIVND (reference sequence). This CDR3 has 14 amino acids. With 3 bases removed from V and 4 bases from J, the gap between germline ends came to 12 bases. The CDR3 region has the DNA TGTGCCAGTAGTATGCAGAGGGAAATAGAGACCCAGTACTTC. It is translated as CASSMQREIETQYF.

The gene calls are TRBV15 and TRBJ1-5; D gene ambiguous. CDR3 length: 13 amino acids. Germline V gene sequence: CDR1 LNHNV, CDR2 YYDKDF (reference sequence). Trimming cost V 7 bases and J 4 bases, with 11 bases left between them. The CDR3 sequence is CATTRPGNQPQHF. CDR3 nucleotides: TGTGCCACCACCAGGCCGGGAAATCAGCCCCAGCATTTT.

The rearrangement uses TRBV2 and TRBJ2-1; 7 bases are a match to TRBD2. CDR1 is SNHLY, CDR2 FYNNEI, per germline. The CDR3 is 15 residues long. The V and J ends lost 6 bases and 0 bases, in that order; junction bases with no gene match: 5. The CDR3 protein is CASRGLPSSYNEQFF. The DNA for the CDR3 is TGTGCCAGCAGGGGACTACCGAGCTCCTACAATGAGCAGTTCTTC.

The sample holds many counts of this clone. This chain joins TRBV2 and TRBJ1-5, with 11 bases aligning to TRBD1. Looked up from germline, CDR1 is SNHLY and CDR2 is FYNNEI. There are 15 residues in the CDR3. Losses at the gene ends were 8 bases for V and 7 bases for J; bases not matched to a gene: 10. The CDR3 nucleotides read TGTGCCAGCGAGCGCCTAGGGACAGGGGGACAGCCCCAGCATTTT. Its translation is CASERLGTGGQPQHF.

The chain recombines TRBV6-6 with TRBJ1-3; TRBD1 matches at 9 bases. CDR1 MNHNY and CDR2 SVGAGI come from the germline V gene (reference sequence). The CDR3 length is 14 residues. V was pared by 6 bases and J by 1 base, with 1 base of the junction left unmatched. The CDR3 nucleotides are TGTGCCAGCAGGGGGACAGGGTCTGGAAACACCATATATTTT. Residues: CASRGTGSGNTIYF.

This clone was seen a few times. This rearrangement joins TRBV4-3 to TRBJ1-2; D is perhaps TRBD1 (5 bases). From germline, CDR1 is LGHNA and CDR2 YSLEER. There are 13 residues in the CDR3. Trimming shortened V by 4 bases and J by 4 bases, and 10 bases separated the two germline ends. In DNA form, the CDR3 reads TGCGCCAGCAGCCTAGGGACTGCCTATGGCTACACCTTC. Translating it yields CASSLGTAYGYTF.

The V and J genes are TRBV7-9 and TRBJ2-7, with D tentatively TRBD2 (6 bases). Germline V gene data show CDR1 as SEHNR and CDR2 as FQNEAQ (reference sequence). Trimming removed 5 bases at V and 3 bases at J, with 11 bases between. The CDR3 spans 13 residues. The CDR3 bases are TGTGCCAGCAGCACTAGACTAGACTACGAGCAGTACTTC. This encodes CASSTRLDYEQYF.

The chain has TRBV28 and TRBJ2-7, with TRBD2 identical over 9 bases. V lost 4 bases and J lost 3; bases outside the gene matches: 7. This CDR3 is 15 amino acids long. CDR1 and CDR2 from the germline V gene are MDHEN and SYDVKM. The CDR3 here is CASSWGGSGSYEQYF. The CDR3 bases are TGTGCCAGCAGTTGGGGGGGTAGCGGGAGCTACGAGCAGTACTTC.

The chain recombines TRBV9 with TRBJ1-2, with a weak D call TRBD1 (6 bases). Trimming cost V 3 bases and J 0 bases, with 12 bases left between them. Looked up from germline, CDR1 is SGDLS and CDR2 is YYNGEE. The CDR3 covers 15 residues. CDR3 nucleotides: TGTGCCAGCAGCGCCGCAGGGGACACTAACTATGGCTACACCTTC. Translation gives CASSAAGDTNYGYTF.

The V call is TRBV4-2, the J call TRBJ1-3; 7 positions agree with TRBD1. The CDR3 length is 17 residues. J was trimmed by 1 base and V by 0 bases; bases with no gene match: 6. Germline CDR1 LGHNA, CDR2 YNFKEQ. The CDR3 coding sequence is TGTGCCAGCAGCCAAGAGAGGGGGCGCGGATCTGGAAACACCATATATTTT. Translation gives CASSQERGRGSGNTIYF.

V is TRBV9 and J is TRBJ1-1; possibly TRBD1 for D (5 bases). This CDR3 is built from 15 residues. CDR1 is SGDLS, CDR2 YYNGEE, per germline. The V and J ends lost 0 bases and 4 bases respectively, with 13 bases between them. CDR3 amino acids: CASSVGVGGGTEAFF. In DNA, the CDR3 is TGTGCCAGCAGCGTAGGGGTTGGGGGGGGCACTGAAGCTTTCTTT.

The V call is TRBV18, the J call TRBJ1-1; tentative D call: TRBD1 (6 bases). This CDR3 has 13 residues. Germline V gives CDR1 KGHSH, CDR2 LQKENI. V dropped 5 bases and J dropped 1 base, with 8 bases sitting between them. The CDR3 sequence: CASSEDRNTEAFF. The CDR3 nucleotides are TGTGCCAGCTCAGAGGACAGGAACACTGAAGCTTTCTTT.

The chain couples TRBV7-9 to TRBJ2-2; 7 nucleotides align to TRBD1. The germline V gene encodes CDR1 SEHNR and CDR2 FQNEAQ (reference sequence). With 4 bases clipped from V and 3 bases from J, the junction kept 5 bases outside the gene matches. The CDR3 runs to 15 residues. The CDR3 protein is CASSSQGPHTGELFF. CDR3 nucleotides: TGTGCCAGCAGCTCACAGGGGCCCCACACCGGGGAGCTGTTTTTT. Full variable domain (missing parts from reference TRBV7-9 and TRBJ2-2): DTGVSQNPRHKITKRGQNVTFRCDPISEHNRLYWYRQTLGQGPEFLTYFQNEAQLEKSRLLSDRFSAERPKGSFSTLEIQRTEQGDSAMYLCASSSQGPHTGELFFGEGSRLTVL.

CDR3 in amino acids: CASGGFGEKLFF. For the CDR3, the DNA is TGCGCCAGTGGAGGGTTCGGTGAAAAACTGTTTTTT. The chain is built from TRBV4-1 and TRBJ1-4, with D uncertain. Germline loops: CDR1 MGHRA, CDR2 YSYEKL. The V end was cut by 9 bases, the J end by 7 bases, with 12 bases between. The CDR3 is made up of 12 amino acids.

This chain joins TRBV4-1 and TRBJ2-1; possibly TRBD2 for D (5 bases). The CDR3 runs 15 residues. Germline CDR1 reads MGHRA; CDR2 reads YSYEKL. Trimming removed 1 base from V and 0 bases from J, with 7 bases in between. CDR3 sequence reads: CASSQGGSSYNEQFF. The CDR3 bases are TGCGCCAGCAGCCAAGGTGGGAGCTCCTACAATGAGCAGTTCTTC.

The rearrangement joins TRBV11-2 to TRBJ1-4, with D perhaps TRBD1 (6 bases). The V end was cut by 5 bases, the J end by 9 bases, with 13 bases between. Germline CDR1 is SGHAT and CDR2 is FQNNGV. The CDR3 has 13 residues. This chain's CDR3 is CASSPYREKKLFF. DNA for the CDR3: TGTGCCAGCAGCCCTTACAGGGAAAAAAAACTGTTTTTT.